The T cell receptor beta chain described here comes from a study of regulatory T cells in long-lasting Graves disease. This clonotype has only a few counts. Investigators prepared the TCR beta libraries by applying iRepertoire HTBI primers and Arm-PCR of CDR3 regions. TCRdb re-analysed the multiplex PCR reads in MiXCR, keeping a single row per CDR3 protein. Of roughly 520,000 distinct CDR3 sequences in the sample, around 13% are singletons; the top ten hold 7.5% to 9%. The sample's time point: newly diagnosed GD, antithyroid drugs for less than 3 months. The TCR library was made from RNA extracted from PBMCs. These same data were also listed under a study on T cells in Graves' hyperthyroidism and ophthalmopathy. According to that study: Uncontrolled infection, other autoimmune disease, pregnancy or lactation led to exclusion.

This sample comprised peripheral blood mononuclear cells (PBMCs), obtained at new diagnosis, from a patient treated with antithyroid drugs. The clonotype comes from a woman aged 25 to 45 with Graves disease.

CDR3 region: CASSYSSSPLHNEQFF. The CDR3 DNA reads as TGTGCCAGCAGTTACTCGAGTAGCCCCCTTCACAATGAGCAGTTCTTC. The chain links TRBV6-5 to TRBJ2-1; D not certain. Trimming left V 0 bases short and J 5 bases short, with 14 bases between. The CDR3 length is 16 residues. CDR1 and CDR2 (germline): MNHEY, SVGAGI.